The 5 T cell receptor beta chains in this list originate from one sample, sequenced in a study of T cell responses to AZD1222 COVID-19 vaccine. The data were produced by immunoSEQ multiplex PCR, yet TCRdb's version contains in-frame clones alone and is incomplete. The sample lists under 150,000 clones, 85% to 95% occurring once. Sequenced material: peripheral blood, taken on day 0 of AZD1222 vaccination. The receptors were sampled from an adult in good health.

This chain uses TRBV5-1 with TRBJ2-5; 9 positions match TRBD1. Germline lookup yields CDR1 SGHRS and CDR2 YFSETQ. After removal of 2 bases from V and 2 bases from J, the junction contained 4 bases not matched to a gene. The CDR3 length is 15 residues. CDR3 bases: TGCGCCAGCAGCTTACCGGGACAGGGACAAGAGACCCAGTACTTC. Residues: CASSLPGQGQETQYF.

The CDR3 DNA follows: TGTGCCAGCAGCTTGCTTCTGCAGGGAGGGACTGAAGCTTTCTTT. It translates to CASSLLLQGGTEAFF. The V gene is TRBV5-4, the J gene TRBJ1-1, with D maybe TRBD1 (5 bases). V lost 1 base and J lost 5, with 15 bases in between. CDR3 size: 15 residues. CDR1 and CDR2 from the germline V gene are SGHNT and YYREEE (reference sequence).

The chain is built from TRBV27 and TRBJ2-7; either TRBD1 or TRBD2 may supply D (5 bases each). Germline V CDR1 and CDR2: MNHEY, SMNVEV (reference sequence). Trimming took 1 base from V and 1 from J, leaving 8 bases between them. There are 14 residues in the CDR3. Written as DNA, the CDR3 is TGTGCCAGCAGTTTATTCGAGGGGTCCTACGAGCAGTACTTC. Translation: CASSLFEGSYEQYF.

The rearrangement uses TRBV14 and TRBJ1-6, with unresolved D. The CDR3 totals 15 residues. V was trimmed by 4 bases and J by 4 bases, leaving 11 bases between them. In germline, CDR1 is SGHDN, CDR2 FVKESK. The CDR3 loop is CASSRDTVYNSPLHF. The CDR3 DNA is TGTGCCAGCAGCCGAGACACGGTTTATAATTCACCCCTCCACTTT.

The V call is TRBV5-1, the J call TRBJ2-5, with 10 bases that match TRBD2. This CDR3 region has 15 residues. Germline lookup yields CDR1 SGHRS and CDR2 YFSETQ. J was trimmed by 9 bases and V by 4 bases; bases with no gene match: 12. The CDR3 sequence is CASSLRLAGGRAQYF. CDR3 sequence (DNA): TGCGCCAGCAGCCTTAGACTAGCGGGCGGGCGGGCCCAGTACTTC. The full variable domain, in which reference TRBV5-1 and TRBJ2-5 provide the parts outside the CDR3, is KAGVTQTPRYLIKTRGQQVTLSCSPISGHRSVSWYQQTPGQGLQFLFEYFSETQRNKGNFPGRFSGRQFSNSRSEMNVSTLELGDSALYLCASSLRLAGGRAQYFGPGTRLLVL.